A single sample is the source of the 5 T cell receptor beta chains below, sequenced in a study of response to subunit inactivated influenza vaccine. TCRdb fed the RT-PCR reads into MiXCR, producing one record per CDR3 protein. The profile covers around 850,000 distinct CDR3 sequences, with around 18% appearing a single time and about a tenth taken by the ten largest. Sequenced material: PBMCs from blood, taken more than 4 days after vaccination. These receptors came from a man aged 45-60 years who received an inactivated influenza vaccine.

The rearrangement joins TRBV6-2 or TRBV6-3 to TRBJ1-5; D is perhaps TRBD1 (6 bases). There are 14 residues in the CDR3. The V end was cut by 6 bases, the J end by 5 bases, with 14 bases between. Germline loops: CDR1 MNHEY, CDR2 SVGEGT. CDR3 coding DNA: TGTGCCAGCAGAGATGACAGGTCTTATCAGCCCCAGCATTTT. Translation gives CASRDDRSYQPQHF.

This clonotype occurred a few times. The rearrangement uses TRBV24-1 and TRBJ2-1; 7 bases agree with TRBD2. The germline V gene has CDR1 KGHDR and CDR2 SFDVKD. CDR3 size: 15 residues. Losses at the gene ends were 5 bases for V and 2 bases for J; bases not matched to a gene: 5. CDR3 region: CATSGQTSTYNEQFF. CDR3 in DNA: TGTGCCACCAGTGGCCAGACTAGCACCTACAATGAGCAGTTCTTC.

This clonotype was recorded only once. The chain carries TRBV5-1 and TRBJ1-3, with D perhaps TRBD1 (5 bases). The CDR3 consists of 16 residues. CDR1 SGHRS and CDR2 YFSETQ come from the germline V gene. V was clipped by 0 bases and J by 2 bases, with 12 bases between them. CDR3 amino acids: CASSLGGGTPGNTIYF. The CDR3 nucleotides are TGCGCCAGCAGCTTGGGCGGGGGTACCCCTGGAAACACCATATATTTT.

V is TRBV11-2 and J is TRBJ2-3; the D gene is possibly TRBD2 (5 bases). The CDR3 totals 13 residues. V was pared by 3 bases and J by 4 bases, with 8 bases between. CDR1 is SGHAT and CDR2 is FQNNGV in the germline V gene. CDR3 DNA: TGTGCCAGCAGCTTGCGGGTGGCAGATACGCAGTATTTT. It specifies CASSLRVADTQYF.

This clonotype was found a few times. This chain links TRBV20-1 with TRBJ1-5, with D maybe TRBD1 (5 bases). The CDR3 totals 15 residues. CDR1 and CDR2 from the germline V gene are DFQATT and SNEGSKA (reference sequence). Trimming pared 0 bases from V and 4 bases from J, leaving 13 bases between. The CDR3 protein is CSARDRSQGNQPQHF. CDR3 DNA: TGCAGTGCTAGAGACCGCTCGCAGGGAAATCAGCCCCAGCATTTT.